This paragraph reports one TCR beta chain. Antigen: not known. Sequencing used immunoSEQ v3.0 at survey level. Some clones are missing from TCRdb's copy, which holds only in-frame ones; the method was immunoSEQ multiplex PCR. This sample yields approximately 17,000 clones, of which 80% are seen a single time; around 4.3% belongs to the top ten. The CDR3 loop spans 16 amino acids. Deletions cut 0 bases from V and 3 bases from J, with 14 bases between. The germline CDR1 and CDR2 sequences are LNHNV and YYDKDF (reference sequence). These data belong to a study of long-term antiretroviral therapy in people with HIV. General study points: All time points showed a repertoire dominated by clones expanded before ART.

Sequencing was performed on unsorted PBMCs, taken 0.1 years before starting antiretroviral therapy. The source is a man aged 18 to 29 with HIV. The rearrangement uses TRBV15 and TRBJ2-5, with D hard to call. CDR3 nucleotide sequence: TGTGCCACCAGCAGAGACGGCCGGGCAAGAGAAGAGACCCAGTACTTC. It specifies CATSRDGRAREETQYF.